This TCR beta chain emerged from a study of tumor-infiltrating lymphocytes in primary liver carcinoma. Study-level information: Patients included men and women of 30 to 69 years.

Unsorted whole blood yielded the blood RNA, and germline DNA was also extracted. TCR beta cDNA came from approximately 490 ng total RNA, primed with a constant-region primer. Generation of the TCR beta libraries relied on three nested multiplex PCR rounds using slightly modified ARM-PCR. Rounds one and two of PCR, each of roughly 10 cycles, were primed with TRBV1-TRBV30 forward primers and a C-beta reverse primer. TCRdb redid the calling of the multiplex PCR reads with MiXCR, one entry per CDR3 protein. The sample gives nearly 200,000 distinct CDR3 sequences, 65% of which show up once; about 7.1% is in the top ten. This clonotype was observed at least ten times. Looked up from germline, CDR1 is SQVTM and CDR2 is ANQGSEA. V lost 4 bases and J 1 base, leaving 10 bases between the germline ends. This CDR3 has 13 amino acids.

The sequencing input was peripheral blood. The receptor comes from a woman in her fifties or sixties with primary liver carcinoma and hepatitis B virus infection. The genes are TRBV29-1 and TRBJ2-5; D might be TRBD2 (5 bases). CDR3 sequence reads: CSVVGAPQETQYF. The CDR3 region has the DNA TGCAGCGTTGTGGGAGCCCCCCAAGAGACCCAGTACTTC.